The present T cell receptor beta chain was sequenced within a study of identical twins. Each CDR3 protein is one row after TCRdb ran MiXCR on the 5' RACE reads. The sample has roughly 240,000 distinct CDR3 sequences; 5.5% to 7% are singletons. Germline values: CDR1 DFQATT, CDR2 SNEGSKA (reference sequence). CDR3 length equals 16 residues. Trimming cost V 5 bases and J 7 bases; bases outside gene matches: 13. Many counts were recorded for this clonotype. These data were also reused for a study on yellow fever vaccine responses in identical twins.

V gene TRBV20-1 combines with J gene TRBJ2-2; 10 nucleotides align to TRBD2. The source is a woman between 18 and 30 years old in good health. Sequencing was performed on memory (CD45RO+) T cells sorted from blood. The chain's CDR3 is CSASGTSDPQGGELFF. CDR3 coding DNA: TGCAGTGCTTCGGGGACTAGCGATCCACAGGGCGGGGAGCTGTTTTTT.